These 14 T cell receptor beta chains were all obtained from the same sample, sequenced in a study of cytomegalovirus exposure and HLA in healthy donors. 13 Jbeta primers and 60 Vbeta primers were used for the PCR. Repertoires were generated with immunoSEQ multiplex PCR, while TCRdb's copy carries only in-frame clones and drops some. This table has under 130,000 clones, more than 65% appearing once. Material: PBMCs. These TCRs come from a man under 40 in good health and CMV-seronegative.

V usage is TRBV20-1 and J usage is TRBJ1-4; no definite D call. The CDR3 runs 11 residues. V was pared by 3 bases and J by 6 bases, with 5 bases between. CDR1 DFQATT and CDR2 SNEGSKA come from the germline V gene (reference sequence). The CDR3 DNA is TGCAGTGCTAGCCTTTATGAAAAACTGTTTTTT. Translated: CSASLYEKLFF.

The chain joins TRBV5-6 to TRBJ1-2; 12 positions agree with TRBD1. The V and J ends lost 4 bases and 8 bases, in that order; junction bases with no gene match: 9. This CDR3 contains 15 residues. Germline lookup yields CDR1 SGHDT and CDR2 YYEEEE. CDR3 bases: TGTGCCAGCAGCAACCCGGGACAGGGGGCCTTAGGCTACACCTTC. Amino acid sequence: CASSNPGQGALGYTF.

The chain recombines TRBV4-3 with TRBJ2-5; D unclear. The germline gives CDR1 LGHNA, CDR2 YSLEER. With 4 bases removed from V and 5 bases from J, the gap between germline ends came to 14 bases. The CDR3 sequence is 14 residues long. The CDR3 is CASSPARLTETQYF. CDR3 in DNA: TGCGCCAGCAGCCCTGCACGGTTAACGGAGACCCAGTACTTC.

V and J are TRBV5-6 and TRBJ2-1; 12 bases are a match to TRBD2. Germline values: CDR1 SGHDT, CDR2 YYEEEE. The CDR3 extends over 18 amino acids. Trimming took 0 bases from V and 8 from J; bases not matched to a gene: 12. The CDR3: CASSLVSLAGGTAYEQFF. DNA of the CDR3: TGTGCCAGCAGCTTGGTATCACTAGCGGGAGGAACGGCGTATGAGCAGTTCTTC.

The chain uses TRBV9 and TRBJ1-5; 8 nucleotides agree with TRBD1. V trimming: 2 bases; J trimming: 6 bases; junction bases outside the gene matches: 10. Germline CDR1 is SGDLS and CDR2 is YYNGEE. The CDR3 is 16 amino acids. CDR3 protein: CASSVGTGGVGQPQHF. In nucleotides, the CDR3 is TGTGCCAGCAGCGTGGGGACAGGCGGGGTCGGTCAGCCCCAGCATTTT.

The chain recombines TRBV6-5 with TRBJ1-4, with no clear D. This CDR3 has 16 residues. Germline V gene sequence: CDR1 MNHEY, CDR2 SVGAGI. V dropped 0 bases and J dropped 0 bases, with 8 bases sitting between them. CDR3 residues: CASSYSISATNEKLFF. The CDR3 DNA is TGTGCCAGCAGTTACTCGATCTCAGCAACTAATGAAAAACTGTTTTTT.

The genes are TRBV2 and TRBJ2-3; 7 bases fit TRBD1. CDR3 size: 15 residues. The V and J ends lost 6 bases and 0 bases, in that order; junction bases with no gene match: 6. Germline lookup yields CDR1 SNHLY and CDR2 FYNNEI. CDR3 sequence reads: CASRTDRASTDTQYF. For the CDR3, the DNA is TGTGCCAGCAGAACCGACAGGGCTAGCACAGATACGCAGTATTTT. Combining the CDR3 with reference TRBV2 and TRBJ2-3 gives the whole variable domain EPEVTQTPSHQVTQMGQEVILRCVPISNHLYFYWYRQILGQKVEFLVSFYNNEISEKSEIFDDQFSVERPDGSNFTLKIRSTKLEDSAMYFCASRTDRASTDTQYFGPGTRLTVL.

The V and J genes are TRBV30 and TRBJ1-1, with a weak D call TRBD1 (6 bases). The CDR3 is made up of 13 amino acids. The V and J ends lost 2 bases and 4 bases respectively, with 11 bases between them. Germline-derived CDR1 and CDR2 are GTSNPN and SVGIG (reference sequence). This CDR3 reads CAWSLDSSTEAFF. In DNA, the CDR3 is TGTGCCTGGAGTTTGGACAGCTCCACTGAAGCTTTCTTT.

This rearrangement joins TRBV6-4 to TRBJ2-7; 10 nucleotides match TRBD2. CDR1 is MRHNA and CDR2 is SNTAGT in the germline V gene. With V trimmed by 5 bases and J by 6 bases, 10 bases remained unmatched. The CDR3 spans 15 residues. The chain's CDR3 is CASSTSSGRGFEQYF. The CDR3 coding sequence is TGTGCCAGCAGTACCTCTAGCGGGAGAGGCTTCGAGCAGTACTTC.

This rearrangement joins TRBV6-1 to TRBJ2-3; the D is unclear. Between the trimmed V and J ends, which lost 4 bases and 6 bases, there was a span of 8 bases. This CDR3 comprises 12 residues. Germline V gene data show CDR1 as MNHNS and CDR2 as SASEGT. DNA of the CDR3: TGTGCCAGCAGTGTCTATCCGGATACGCAGTATTTT. This sequence encodes CASSVYPDTQYF.

The J gene is TRBJ2-2, the V gene TRBV28; 10 nucleotides match TRBD1. Trimming removed 7 bases from V and 9 bases from J; junction bases left unmatched: 20. The V gene's germline CDR1 is MDHEN and CDR2 SYDVKM. The CDR3 has 18 amino acids. The CDR3: CASTVQLGGGQGSRELFF. CDR3 DNA sequence: TGTGCCAGCACGGTCCAACTAGGGGGGGGACAGGGGTCGCGGGAGCTGTTTTTT.

This clone turned up a few times. The chain joins TRBV9 to TRBJ2-1; the D gene is possibly TRBD2 (5 bases). The length of the CDR3 is 13 residues. V lost 3 bases, J lost 3 bases, and 7 bases lay in between. Germline V CDR1 and CDR2: SGDLS, YYNGEE. CDR3 sequence (DNA): TGTGCCAGCAGCGCCCGGGACTACAATGAGCAGTTCTTC. Protein product: CASSARDYNEQFF.

This clone was seen a single time. V is TRBV6-6 and J is TRBJ2-7; 12 bases fit TRBD1. Germline CDR1 reads MNHNY; CDR2 reads SVGAGI (reference sequence). This CDR3 has 15 residues. Trimming cost V 6 bases and J 5 bases; bases outside gene matches: 8. This CDR3 is CASSQPGQGAHEQYF. CDR3 in DNA: TGTGCCAGCAGCCAACCGGGACAGGGGGCCCACGAGCAGTACTTC.

The genes are TRBV6-6 and TRBJ2-5, with a possible D match to TRBD2 (6 bases). V shed 4 bases and J shed 2 bases, with 8 bases lying between them. The CDR3 is 13 amino acids. Germline V gene lookup returns CDR1 MNHNY and CDR2 SVGAGI (reference sequence). CDR3 loop: CASSWSGQETQYF. The CDR3 nucleotides read TGTGCCAGCAGTTGGAGCGGGCAAGAGACCCAGTACTTC.